The 29 T cell receptor beta chains reported below all come from one sample, sequenced in a study of cytomegalovirus exposure and HLA in healthy donors. The PCR used 60 Vbeta and 13 Jbeta primers. TCRdb's table, derived via immunoSEQ multiplex PCR, lists solely in-frame clones and lacks some. The data hold roughly 120,000 clones, with just under 75% observed a single time. Source material: PBMCs. The receptor source for this set is a man between 60 and 75 years old in good health and CMV-seropositive.

This chain links TRBV5-1 with TRBJ2-5, with D tentatively TRBD1 (6 bases). The CDR3 extends over 14 amino acids. In germline, CDR1 is SGHRS, CDR2 YFSETQ. Trimming pared 0 bases from V and 2 bases from J, leaving 8 bases between. The CDR3 bases are TGCGCCAGCAGCTTGGGAGGGGGACAAGAGACCCAGTACTTC. Amino acids: CASSLGGGQETQYF.

V is TRBV5-1 and J is TRBJ2-7, with TRBD2 identical over 7 bases. The germline gives CDR1 SGHRS, CDR2 YFSETQ. Losses at the gene ends were 0 bases for V and 6 bases for J; bases not matched to a gene: 6. This CDR3 spans 14 amino acids. The CDR3 DNA reads TGCGCCAGCAGCTTGGATCGGGGGGTGGGCGAGCAGTACTTC. It is translated as CASSLDRGVGEQYF. Together with reference TRBV5-1 and TRBJ2-7, the CDR3 gives the full variable domain: KAGVTQTPRYLIKTRGQQVTLSCSPISGHRSVSWYQQTPGQGLQFLFEYFSETQRNKGNFPGRFSGRQFSNSRSEMNVSTLELGDSALYLCASSLDRGVGEQYFGPGTRLTVT.

The genes are TRBV7-3 and TRBJ1-1; TRBD1 might be the D (6 bases). Germline loops: CDR1 SGHTA, CDR2 FQGTGA. V was pared by 4 bases and J by 7 bases, with 13 bases between. The CDR3 is 13 residues long. CDR3 sequence: CASSSRGAGEAFF. The CDR3 DNA reads as TGTGCCAGCAGCTCTCGGGGGGCAGGTGAAGCTTTCTTT.

The V call is TRBV19, the J call TRBJ1-2; D possibly corresponds to TRBD1 (5 bases). Germline V gene lookup returns CDR1 LNHDA and CDR2 SQIVND (reference sequence). The CDR3 is 14 amino acids. V gave up 3 bases and J gave up 3 bases, with 11 bases separating them. CDR3 in DNA: TGTGCCAGTAGTATTCGGGGGTTAGACTATGGCTACACCTTC. Protein product: CASSIRGLDYGYTF. Full variable domain (rest looked up from reference TRBV19 and TRBJ1-2): DGGITQSPKYLFRKEGQNVTLSCEQNLNHDAMYWYRQDPGQGLRLIYYSQIVNDFQKGDIAEGYSVSREKKESFPLTVTSAQKNPTAFYLCASSIRGLDYGYTFGSGTRLTVV.

This rearrangement joins TRBV29-1 to TRBJ1-1; D is unclear. Germline CDR1 and CDR2: SQVTM and ANQGSEA. V was cut by 2 bases and J by 1 base, with 8 bases left in between. This CDR3 comprises 13 residues. In DNA form, the CDR3 reads TGCAGCGTTGAATCGGGGTGGAACACTGAAGCTTTCTTT. Translated, it gives CSVESGWNTEAFF. Filled out from reference TRBV29-1 and TRBJ1-1, the complete variable domain reads SAVISQKPSRDICQRGTSLTIQCQVDSQVTMMFWYRQQPGQSLTLIATANQGSEATYESGFVIDKFPISRPNLTFSTLTVSNMSPEDSSIYLCSVESGWNTEAFFGQGTRLTVV.

This chain uses TRBV6-1 with TRBJ1-6; D may be TRBD1 (6 bases). This CDR3 spans 15 amino acids. Between the trimmed V and J ends, which lost 6 bases and 7 bases, there was a span of 16 bases. Germline lookup yields CDR1 MNHNS and CDR2 SASEGT. The DNA of the CDR3 is TGTGCCAGCAGGCGGGGGACACTAATAAATTCACCCCTCCACTTT. Its translation: CASRRGTLINSPLHF.

The chain couples TRBV30 to TRBJ2-7; TRBD1 matches at 8 bases. This CDR3 is 12 amino acids long. After removal of 8 bases from V and 5 bases from J, the junction contained 8 bases not matched to a gene. Germline loops: CDR1 GTSNPN, CDR2 SVGIG (reference sequence). CDR3 coding DNA: TGTGCCCGAGGACAGGGCGGGGACGAGCAGTACTTC. This codes for CARGQGGDEQYF.

The sample holds a few counts of this clone. V gene TRBV11-1 combines with J gene TRBJ2-7; TRBD1 matches 7 bases. Germline CDR1 is SGHAT and CDR2 is FQDESV (reference sequence). V shed 5 bases, J shed 0 bases, and the junction held 4 bases outside the gene matches. The CDR3 spans 14 residues. CDR3: CASSPQGSSYEQYF. The CDR3 DNA sequence: TGTGCCAGCAGCCCACAGGGGAGCTCCTACGAGCAGTACTTC.

The chain is built from TRBV9 and TRBJ2-3, with D unresolved. This CDR3 has 15 amino acids. V dropped 4 bases and J dropped 3 bases, with 15 bases sitting between them. Germline loops: CDR1 SGDLS, CDR2 YYNGEE. CDR3 loop: CASSPDRMRTDTQYF. In DNA, the CDR3 is TGTGCCAGCAGCCCTGATCGAATGAGGACAGATACGCAGTATTTT.

V usage is TRBV7-8 and J usage is TRBJ2-2; TRBD1 might be the D (5 bases). This CDR3 has 16 amino acids. V lost 0 bases and J lost 7, with 15 bases in between. The germline gives CDR1 SGHVS, CDR2 FQNEAQ. For the CDR3, the DNA is TGTGCCAGCAGCTTAGCGGGAAGGGGATCGGACGGGGAGCTGTTTTTT. Its protein is CASSLAGRGSDGELFF.

CDR3 protein: CASSLKGVTGRLRAGNTIYF. The CDR3 DNA reads as TGTGCCAGCAGTTTGAAGGGGGTAACTGGGAGACTACGGGCTGGAAACACCATATATTTT. The chain joins TRBV27 to TRBJ1-3, with D maybe TRBD1 (6 bases). Germline CDR1 is MNHEY and CDR2 is SMNVEV (reference sequence). The length of the CDR3 is 20 residues. V was cut by 3 bases and J by 2 bases, with 26 bases left in between.

In DNA form, the CDR3 reads TGTGCCAGCAGCAAACAGACAGGGATTAATGAAAAACTGTTTTTT. Its translation: CASSKQTGINEKLFF. This chain uses TRBV6-1 with TRBJ1-4; 7 positions agree with TRBD1. The CDR3 extends over 15 amino acids. Germline values: CDR1 MNHNS, CDR2 SASEGT. V gave up 6 bases and J gave up 4 bases; unmatched junction bases: 8.

This sequence joins TRBV2 and TRBJ2-1, with 8 bases identical to TRBD1. With V trimmed by 9 bases and J by 6 bases, 7 bases remained unmatched. The CDR3 length is 13 residues. Looked up from germline, CDR1 is SNHLY and CDR2 is FYNNEI. CDR3 amino acids: CARRGTGGNEQFF. The CDR3 DNA reads as TGTGCCAGGCGAGGAACAGGGGGCAATGAGCAGTTCTTC.

The V call is TRBV5-4, the J call TRBJ1-6, with D possibly matching TRBD1 (6 bases). The CDR3 is 15 residues long. CDR1 is SGHNT and CDR2 is YYREEE in the germline V gene (reference sequence). The germline V and J ends were trimmed by 0 bases and 7 bases, with 11 bases remaining between them. The CDR3 loop reads CASSLDYRENSPLHF. The CDR3 nucleotides are TGTGCCAGCAGCTTGGATTACAGGGAGAATTCACCCCTCCACTTT.

The gene calls are TRBV7-9 and TRBJ2-5; TRBD1 is a possible D gene (6 bases). Looked up from germline, CDR1 is SEHNR and CDR2 is FQNEAQ (reference sequence). V dropped 7 bases and J dropped 3 bases, with 18 bases sitting between them. This CDR3 is 15 amino acids long. The CDR3, as DNA: TGTGCCAGCACCCCGATGGGGACACACGAAGAGACCCAGTACTTC. It yields the protein CASTPMGTHEETQYF.

This clone has more than one count but fewer than ten. The chain employs TRBV15 and TRBJ2-3; the match to TRBD2 covers 7 bases. This CDR3 comprises 15 residues. V lost 2 bases, J lost 2 bases, and 4 bases stayed unmatched. CDR1 LNHNV and CDR2 YYDKDF come from the germline V gene (reference sequence). CDR3 amino acids: CATSRISGATDTQYF. Here the CDR3 DNA reads TGTGCCACCAGCAGAATAAGCGGGGCCACAGATACGCAGTATTTT.

The chain is built from TRBV5-1 and TRBJ2-5, with a tentative D call TRBD2 (7 bases). Germline CDR1 reads SGHRS; CDR2 reads YFSETQ. CDR3 length: 16 amino acids. V lost 7 bases and J lost 5, with 24 bases in between. The CDR3, as DNA: TGCGCCAGCCGCGAGGGGGGCGGGGGACCGCCGGAGACCCAGTACTTC. The encoded protein is CASREGGGGPPETQYF.

The chain links TRBV6-1 to TRBJ1-5; 9 bases line up with TRBD1. Germline V CDR1 and CDR2: MNHNS, SASEGT. The CDR3 contains 16 residues. The J segment lost 2 bases and the V segment lost 4 bases, leaving 6 bases of the junction unmatched. As DNA, the CDR3 is TGTGCCAGCAGTGCAAACAGGGGGCAGGGCAATCAGCCCCAGCATTTT. Translation gives CASSANRGQGNQPQHF.

This clone was recorded a few times. The chain uses TRBV2 and TRBJ2-5; no clear D gene. V lost 4 bases and J lost 4, with 7 bases in between. The CDR3 is made up of 12 amino acids. CDR1 SNHLY and CDR2 FYNNEI come from the germline V gene. The CDR3 loop is CASSAYSETQYF. The CDR3 DNA is TGTGCCAGCAGTGCCTACTCAGAGACCCAGTACTTC.

The CDR3 nucleotides read TGCAGCGCTCGGGACTCCACGGGGAATCAGCCCCAGCATTTT. Its protein is CSARDSTGNQPQHF. The V call is TRBV29-1, the J call TRBJ1-5; TRBD1 might be the D (5 bases). Trimming pared 7 bases from V and 4 bases from J, leaving 17 bases between. Germline V gene data show CDR1 as SQVTM and CDR2 as ANQGSEA. The CDR3 loop spans 14 amino acids.

This clone was found a few times. The chain combines TRBV10-3 with TRBJ2-5; D possibly corresponds to TRBD1 (6 bases). V lost 3 bases, J lost 4 bases, and 6 bases lay in between. Germline CDR1 ENHRY, CDR2 SYGVKD. The CDR3 totals 12 residues. The CDR3 bases are TGTGCCATCAGTGACAGGGGAGAGACCCAGTACTTC. This encodes CAISDRGETQYF.

The chain recombines TRBV5-1 with TRBJ1-2; D uncertain. The V gene's germline CDR1 is SGHRS and CDR2 YFSETQ. CDR3 length equals 15 residues. Trimming took off 1 base at V and 6 bases at J, with 16 bases between the two ends. CDR3 sequence reads: CASSLNPAGGDGYTF. The DNA for the CDR3 is TGCGCCAGCAGCTTGAATCCGGCGGGCGGAGATGGCTACACCTTC.

The V call is TRBV7-6, the J call TRBJ1-1, with 7 positions matching TRBD1. V was clipped by 7 bases and J by 6 bases; unmatched bases: 8. This CDR3 has 13 residues. CDR1 and CDR2 (germline): SGHVS, FNYEAQ. Here the CDR3 DNA reads TGTGCCAGCACCAGAGACAGGGACTCTGAAGCTTTCTTT. Its protein product is CASTRDRDSEAFF.

The V call is TRBV6-4, the J call TRBJ2-3; 8 nucleotides line up with TRBD1. Germline V gene lookup returns CDR1 MRHNA and CDR2 SNTAGT. The CDR3 length is 17 residues. Trimming took 6 bases from V and 3 from J; bases not matched to a gene: 14. CDR3 residues: CASSDKDRDRRTDTQYF. The CDR3 DNA follows: TGTGCCAGCAGCGATAAGGACAGGGATAGACGAACAGATACGCAGTATTTT.

The genes are TRBV5-1 and TRBJ2-7, with 11 positions matching TRBD2. CDR1 and CDR2 (germline): SGHRS, YFSETQ. V dropped 8 bases and J dropped 2; count of bases not matched to a gene: 6. The length of the CDR3 is 14 residues. This CDR3 reads CASGIAGGPYEQYF. The CDR3 DNA follows: TGCGCCAGTGGGATAGCGGGGGGGCCCTACGAGCAGTACTTC.

The chain links TRBV5-1 to TRBJ2-7; 8 nucleotides align to TRBD1. Trimming cost V 3 bases and J 2 bases; bases outside gene matches: 7. The germline gives CDR1 SGHRS, CDR2 YFSETQ. This CDR3 is 15 amino acids long. The DNA of the CDR3 is TGCGCCAGCAGCTCGGCGACAGGGGTCGCCTACGAGCAGTACTTC. Its protein product is CASSSATGVAYEQYF.

The chain carries TRBV9 and TRBJ1-2; D unresolved. V lost 4 bases and J 4 bases, leaving 14 bases between the germline ends. Looked up from germline, CDR1 is SGDLS and CDR2 is YYNGEE. The length of the CDR3 is 14 residues. The CDR3 nucleotides read TGTGCCAGCAGCTCGGCGGGGATTGCCTATGGCTACACCTTC. Translation: CASSSAGIAYGYTF.

This clone was counted once. The chain combines TRBV5-1 with TRBJ2-2; D perhaps matches TRBD2 (6 bases). CDR1 and CDR2 from the germline V gene are SGHRS and YFSETQ. The CDR3 covers 15 residues. V was clipped by 7 bases and J by 4 bases, with 17 bases between them. CDR3 bases: TGCGCCAGCGTCCGTGGAGGGGCGGGCACCGGGGAGCTGTTTTTT. It specifies CASVRGGAGTGELFF.

The gene calls are TRBV6-5 and TRBJ1-5; D remains unclear. The CDR3 is made up of 13 amino acids. Germline V lookup: CDR1 MNHEY, CDR2 SVGAGI. V was trimmed by 11 bases and J by 4 bases, leaving 15 bases between them. The DNA of the CDR3 is TGTGCCGTAAGTATAGGAGGTAATCAGCCCCAGCATTTT. Its protein product is CAVSIGGNQPQHF.